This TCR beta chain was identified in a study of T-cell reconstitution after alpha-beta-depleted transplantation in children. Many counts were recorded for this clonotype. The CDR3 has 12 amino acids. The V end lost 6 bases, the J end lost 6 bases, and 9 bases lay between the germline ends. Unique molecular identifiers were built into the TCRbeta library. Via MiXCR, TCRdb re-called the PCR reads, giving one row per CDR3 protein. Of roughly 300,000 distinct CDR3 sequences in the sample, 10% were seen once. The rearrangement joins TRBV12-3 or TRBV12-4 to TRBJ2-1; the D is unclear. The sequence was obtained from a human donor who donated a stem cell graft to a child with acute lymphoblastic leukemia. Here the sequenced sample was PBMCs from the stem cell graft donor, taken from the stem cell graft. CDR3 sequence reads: CASSYSGNEQFF. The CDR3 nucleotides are TGTGCCAGCAGCTACAGTGGCAATGAGCAGTTCTTC.